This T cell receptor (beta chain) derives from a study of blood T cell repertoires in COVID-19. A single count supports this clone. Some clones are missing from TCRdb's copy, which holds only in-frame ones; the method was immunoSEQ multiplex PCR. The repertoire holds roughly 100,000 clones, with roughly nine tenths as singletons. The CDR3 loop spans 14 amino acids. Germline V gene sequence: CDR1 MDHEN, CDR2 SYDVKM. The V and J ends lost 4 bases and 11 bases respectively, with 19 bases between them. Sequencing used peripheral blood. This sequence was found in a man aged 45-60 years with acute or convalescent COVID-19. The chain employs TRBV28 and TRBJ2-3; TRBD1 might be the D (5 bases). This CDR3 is CASSSASTVKGQYF. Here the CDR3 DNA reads TGTGCCAGCAGTTCCGCCTCGACAGTCAAGGGGCAGTATTTT.